These 21 T cell receptor beta chains were sequenced from one sample in a study of patients and donors after allogeneic stem cell transplantation. TCRdb called the RT-PCR reads again in MiXCR, with one record for every CDR3 protein. The sample lists about 410,000 distinct CDR3 sequences, 16% occurring once. The sequenced sample was blood, either unsorted or a sorted T cell fraction (not recorded which). These receptors were obtained from a human donor who was either an allogeneic HSCT recipient or a stem cell or donor lymphocyte infusion donor (not recorded which). It is not recorded whose cells these are; they may come from a transplant donor.

Details on this clonotype: The junction and the germline gene differ at one end; a read error may be behind it. The chain carries TRBV7-2 and TRBJ1-4, with unresolved D. This CDR3 is built from 12 residues. Germline CDR1 is SGHTA and CDR2 is FQGNSA. Here the CDR3 reads CASSFPKEKLFF. The CDR3 DNA reads as TGTGCCAGCAGCTTTCCTAAAGAAAAACTGTTTTTT. The entire variable domain, with the rest obtained from reference TRBV7-2 and TRBJ1-4, is as follows: GAGVSQSPSNKVTEKGKDVELRCDPISGHTALYWYRQSLGQGLEFLIYFQGNSAPDKSGLPSDRFSAERTGGSVSTLTIQRTQQEDSAVYLCASSFPKEKLFFGSGTQLSVL.

The gene calls are TRBV2 and TRBJ2-3, with 8 nucleotides matching TRBD2. There are 16 residues in the CDR3. Germline-derived CDR1 and CDR2 are SNHLY and FYNNEI. Losses at the gene ends were 4 bases for V and 4 bases for J; bases not matched to a gene: 10. CDR3 residues: CASSAGTRGGPDTQYF. DNA for the CDR3: TGTGCCAGCAGTGCTGGGACTAGGGGTGGGCCAGATACGCAGTATTTT. The whole variable domain, remainder taken from reference TRBV2 and TRBJ2-3, is EPEVTQTPSHQVTQMGQEVILRCVPISNHLYFYWYRQILGQKVEFLVSFYNNEISEKSEIFDDQFSVERPDGSNFTLKIRSTKLEDSAMYFCASSAGTRGGPDTQYFGPGTRLTVL.

The CDR3 sequence: CASSQTTSGASYNEQFF. CDR3 sequence (DNA): TGCGCCAGCAGCCAAACGACTAGCGGGGCCTCCTACAATGAGCAGTTCTTC. The chain has TRBV4-3 and TRBJ2-1; 11 positions match TRBD2. Losses at the gene ends were 2 bases for V and 0 bases for J; bases not matched to a gene: 3. The V gene's germline CDR1 is LGHNA and CDR2 YSLEER. This CDR3 comprises 17 residues.

This rearrangement joins TRBV5-4 to TRBJ1-6; 11 nucleotides match TRBD1. The J segment lost 7 bases and the V segment lost 3 bases, leaving 6 bases of the junction unmatched. Germline CDR1 reads SGHNT; CDR2 reads YYREEE (reference sequence). There are 16 residues in the CDR3. This CDR3 reads CASSSRDRGYNSPLHF. CDR3 nucleotide sequence: TGTGCCAGCAGCTCCCGGGACAGGGGGTACAATTCACCCCTCCACTTT.

Only a few counts were recorded for this clonotype. The chain uses TRBV10-3 and TRBJ2-1; TRBD2 might be the D (6 bases). The V end lost 10 bases, the J end lost 3 bases, and 10 bases lay between the germline ends. The CDR3 has 12 amino acids. Germline V gene sequence: CDR1 ENHRY, CDR2 SYGVKD. The CDR3 protein is CATRLDYNEQFF. CDR3 coding DNA: TGTGCCACCCGACTAGACTACAATGAGCAGTTCTTC.

This clonotype was seen only a few times. This chain joins TRBV4-1 and TRBJ1-2; the match to TRBD1 covers 8 bases. J was trimmed by 8 bases and V by 0 bases; bases with no gene match: 8. Per germline, CDR1 MGHRA and CDR2 YSYEKL. CDR3 length equals 15 residues. The CDR3 region has the DNA TGCGCCAGCAGCCAAGAACCGGGACAGGCAGGCGGCTACACCTTC. Its translation: CASSQEPGQAGGYTF.

In this sample, this clonotype turned up a few times. The V call is TRBV5-1, the J call TRBJ1-1, with a possible D match to TRBD1 (6 bases). The V gene's germline CDR1 is SGHRS and CDR2 YFSETQ. This CDR3 is built from 14 residues. Trimming pared 4 bases from V and 0 bases from J, leaving 10 bases between. The CDR3 sequence is CASSRDIMNTEAFF. For the CDR3, the DNA is TGCGCCAGCAGCCGGGACATCATGAACACTGAAGCTTTCTTT. Drawing the rest from reference TRBV5-1 and TRBJ1-1, the complete variable domain is KAGVTQTPRYLIKTRGQQVTLSCSPISGHRSVSWYQQTPGQGLQFLFEYFSETQRNKGNFPGRFSGRQFSNSRSEMNVSTLELGDSALYLCASSRDIMNTEAFFGQGTRLTVV.

This clonotype was seen a handful of times. The chain is built from TRBV4-1 and TRBJ2-1; maybe TRBD2 (6 bases). CDR1 is MGHRA, CDR2 YSYEKL, per germline. The CDR3 extends over 15 amino acids. V was clipped by 0 bases and J by 4 bases, with 10 bases between them. The CDR3 loop is CASSQEGEVYNEQFF. The DNA for the CDR3 is TGCGCCAGCAGCCAAGAAGGGGAGGTGTACAATGAGCAGTTCTTC.

This clonotype has more than one count but fewer than ten. The chain is built from TRBV6-5 and TRBJ2-1; D might be TRBD2 (5 bases). This CDR3 comprises 15 residues. Germline V lookup: CDR1 MNHEY, CDR2 SVGAGI. V was clipped by 2 bases and J by 0 bases, with 8 bases between them. The CDR3 region has the DNA TGTGCCAGCAGTTACGTGGGGAGCTCCTACAATGAGCAGTTCTTC. Translation: CASSYVGSSYNEQFF.

The V and J genes are TRBV15 and TRBJ2-7, with unresolved D. Trimming removed 0 bases at V and 3 bases at J, with 6 bases between. The V gene's germline CDR1 is LNHNV and CDR2 YYDKDF (reference sequence). This CDR3 is built from 13 residues. The CDR3, as DNA: TGTGCCACCAGCAGAGATTCCGACTACGAGCAGTACTTC. Protein: CATSRDSDYEQYF.

This clonotype has a handful of counts. The rearrangement joins TRBV7-9 to TRBJ2-7, with 9 bases that match TRBD1. The CDR3 is made up of 16 amino acids. CDR1 and CDR2 (germline): SEHNR, FQNEAQ (reference sequence). The trim removed 5 bases at V and 1 base at J, leaving 9 bases unmatched. The CDR3 coding sequence is TGTGCCAGCAGCCCCCCGGGACAGGGACCTTCCTACGAGCAGTACTTC. Its protein is CASSPPGQGPSYEQYF. The full variable domain, its missing parts supplied by reference TRBV7-9 and TRBJ2-7, is DTGVSQNPRHKITKRGQNVTFRCDPISEHNRLYWYRQTLGQGPEFLTYFQNEAQLEKSRLLSDRFSAERPKGSFSTLEIQRTEQGDSAMYLCASSPPGQGPSYEQYFGPGTRLTVT.

The rearrangement uses TRBV20-1 and TRBJ2-5; no firm D call. The CDR3 totals 13 residues. Trimming took off 1 base at V and 5 bases at J, with 11 bases between the two ends. CDR1 is DFQATT and CDR2 is SNEGSKA in the germline V gene (reference sequence). The DNA for the CDR3 is TGCAGTGCTAGAGTGCCCCCTGGGGAGACCCAGTACTTC. Translated: CSARVPPGETQYF.

The chain has TRBV20-1 and TRBJ2-3; 15 positions agree with TRBD2. With 5 bases clipped from V and 4 bases from J, the junction kept 4 bases outside the gene matches. The CDR3 length is 15 residues. Germline CDR1 reads DFQATT; CDR2 reads SNEGSKA (reference sequence). The CDR3 DNA reads as TGCAGTGCTTCCCGGACTAGCGGGGGGGCAGATACGCAGTATTTT. Residues: CSASRTSGGADTQYF.

This clonotype was picked up a small number of times. The rearrangement links TRBV5-1 to TRBJ2-3; D is ambiguous. Germline V gene data show CDR1 as SGHRS and CDR2 as YFSETQ. V lost 4 bases to trimming and J lost 2 bases, with 8 bases between them. This CDR3 has 13 residues. CDR3 loop: CASSVGTTDTQYF. CDR3 bases: TGCGCCAGCAGCGTGGGTACCACAGATACGCAGTATTTT.

The V call is TRBV12-5, the J call TRBJ2-2; 9 nucleotides align to TRBD2. V lost 4 bases, J lost 1 base, and 7 bases stayed unmatched. The CDR3 is 17 amino acids. Per germline, CDR1 LGHNT and CDR2 FRNRAP. In nucleotides, the CDR3 is TGTGCTAGTGGTTCTCCCCCGACTAGCGGGAACACCGGGGAGCTGTTTTTT. It encodes CASGSPPTSGNTGELFF.

This clonotype has at least ten counts. The chain recombines TRBV5-1 with TRBJ2-7; TRBD1 aligns across 9 bases. Germline CDR1 reads SGHRS; CDR2 reads YFSETQ. The CDR3 totals 14 residues. After removal of 2 bases from V and 2 bases from J, the junction contained 2 bases not matched to a gene. The CDR3 loop is CASSFGDRAYEQYF. The CDR3, as DNA: TGCGCCAGCAGCTTCGGGGACAGGGCCTACGAGCAGTACTTC.

The chain uses TRBV20-1 and TRBJ2-1; 7 bases fit TRBD1. This CDR3 is 14 amino acids long. Germline trimming cut 2 bases from V and 3 bases from J; bases unmatched to any gene: 4. CDR1 is DFQATT and CDR2 is SNEGSKA in the germline V gene (reference sequence). CDR3 protein: CSARTWDSYNEQFF. CDR3 DNA sequence: TGCAGTGCTAGAACCTGGGACAGCTACAATGAGCAGTTCTTC.

The chain uses TRBV27 and TRBJ1-1; 8 bases match TRBD1. This CDR3 has 14 residues. V lost 4 bases and J lost 6; bases outside the gene matches: 7. Germline V gives CDR1 MNHEY, CDR2 SMNVEV (reference sequence). The CDR3 DNA reads as TGTGCCAGCAGTTCAGGGGGCCTCACGGCTGAAGCTTTCTTT. Residues: CASSSGGLTAEAFF.

This clonotype was seen more than once but under ten times. V gene TRBV7-3 combines with J gene TRBJ1-1; perhaps TRBD1 as D (6 bases). The germline V gene encodes CDR1 SGHTA and CDR2 FQGTGA. Trimming removed 5 bases at V and 3 bases at J, with 28 bases between. The CDR3 is 19 residues long. CDR3 DNA: TGTGCCAGCAGCGAAAAGAAAGGGGGGTTCAGGGAGCTTGACACTGAAGCTTTCTTT. Translated: CASSEKKGGFRELDTEAFF.

This clonotype was counted at least ten times. This chain uses TRBV4-3 with TRBJ2-7, with D tentatively TRBD1 (6 bases). CDR3 length: 15 residues. V dropped 0 bases and J dropped 0 bases, with 9 bases sitting between them. Per the germline V gene, CDR1 is LGHNA and CDR2 is YSLEER. CDR3 protein: CASSQDGRGSYEQYF. CDR3 sequence (DNA): TGCGCCAGCAGCCAAGATGGCAGGGGCTCCTACGAGCAGTACTTC.

The chain is built from TRBV18 and TRBJ1-4, with unresolved D. The germline V and J ends were trimmed by 2 bases and 0 bases, with 7 bases remaining between them. This CDR3 is 15 amino acids long. Germline V CDR1 and CDR2: KGHSH, LQKENI. The CDR3 coding sequence is TGTGCCAGCTCACCAGGGCGGCCAACTAATGAAAAACTGTTTTTT. Its translation: CASSPGRPTNEKLFF. Supplemented by reference TRBV18 and TRBJ1-4, the full variable domain reads NAGVMQNPRHLVRRRGQEARLRCSPMKGHSHVYWYRQLPEEGLKFMVYLQKENIIDESGMPKERFSAEFPKEGPSILRIQQVVRGDSAAYFCASSPGRPTNEKLFFGSGTQLSVL.